Here is one TCR beta chain with its context. Antigen specificity is unknown. Likely a read error: the CDR3 ends without its conserved phenylalanine or tryptophan. Germline values: CDR1 MNHEY, CDR2 SMNVEV (reference sequence). The CDR3 is 14 residues long. Trimming shortened V by 3 bases and J by 4 bases, and 10 bases separated the two germline ends. The data are from a study of blood T cells in healthy people across ages. Findings and caveats of the study: Long-lived donors exceeded aged donors in naive CD4+ cells and diversity. TCR beta diversity, measured per million T cells, fell in a roughly linear way with age.

Next came a second PCR, run for about 6 to 11 cycles, which used a sample-barcoded 5' primer along with a J-beta primer mix. Unique molecular identifiers of 12 random nucleotides labeled each cDNA. TCRdb analysed the 5' RACE reads with MiXCR anew, one entry per CDR3 protein. The sample carries roughly 1.4 million distinct CDR3 sequences, almost 60% recorded once. This rearrangement joins TRBV27 to TRBJ2-1; weak D call: TRBD2 (6 bases). The source is a man aged 18-30 years in good health. The specimen was blood. In nucleotides, the CDR3 is TGTGCCAGCAGTTTGGCGGGAAGATACAATGAGCAGTTCTTA. This encodes CASSLAGRYNEQFL.